These 25 T cell receptor beta chains originate from one sample sequenced in a study of CD8+ T cells in alopecia areata. Reverse transcription of extracted RNA yielded cDNA, which provided the sequencing template. Profiling relied on immunoSEQ multiplex PCR, and the TCRdb table lists in-frame clones only, not all of them. The sample consists of around 300,000 clones, around three fifths of them appearing once. As to treatment: oral pan-JAK inhibitor, 5-10 mg twice daily. The starting material was CD4+ T cells sorted from blood, obtained at week 52, from a patient treated with tofacitinib. The receptors derive from a human donor with alopecia areata.

In regard to this clone: The same CDR3 is also encoded by other DNA sequences in this sample. The genes are TRBV15 and TRBJ2-2; no clear D gene. The germline V and J ends were trimmed by 1 base and 1 base, with 1 base remaining between them. Germline CDR1 reads LNHNV; CDR2 reads YYDKDF (reference sequence). There are 13 residues in the CDR3. This chain's CDR3 is CATSRGNTGELFF. DNA of the CDR3: TGTGCCACCAGCAGAGGGAACACCGGGGAGCTGTTTTTT.

V usage is TRBV10-3 and J usage is TRBJ2-5; D ambiguous. CDR1 is ENHRY, CDR2 SYGVKD, per germline. V lost 3 bases, J lost 0 bases, and 5 bases lay in between. The CDR3 consists of 13 residues. The CDR3 nucleotides read TGTGCCATCAGTGATAACCACCAAGAGACCCAGTACTTC. Translated, it gives CAISDNHQETQYF.

V is TRBV4-1 and J is TRBJ2-1; a weak D match, TRBD1 (7 bases). CDR1 and CDR2 from the germline V gene are MGHRA and YSYEKL. The CDR3 is made up of 15 amino acids. V was trimmed by 0 bases and J by 8 bases, leaving 14 bases between them. The CDR3 is CASSQDAGGPYEQFF. The CDR3 DNA reads TGCGCCAGCAGCCAAGATGCAGGGGGGCCTTATGAGCAGTTCTTC.

The DNA for the CDR3 is TGTGCCAGCAGTGCTTCCCGTGGGGACAGGGTCTATGGCTACACCTTC. This encodes CASSASRGDRVYGYTF. V is TRBV25-1 and J is TRBJ1-2, with 9 bases lining up with TRBD1. V lost 4 bases to trimming and J lost 4 bases; unmatched junction nucleotides: 10. The germline V gene has CDR1 MGHDK and CDR2 SYGVNS. This CDR3 has 16 amino acids.

CDR3 coding DNA: TGTGCCTGGAGCGTGGGTTATAATTCACCCCTCCACTTT. Its translation is CAWSVGYNSPLHF. This rearrangement joins TRBV30 to TRBJ1-6; D uncertain. Germline CDR1 GTSNPN, CDR2 SVGIG (reference sequence). The V gene lost 3 bases and the J gene lost 4 bases, with 7 bases spanning the gap. This CDR3 has 13 amino acids.

This clone was picked up a small number of times. The rearrangement joins TRBV7-3 to TRBJ2-2; 9 bases are a match to TRBD2. The CDR3 sequence is 17 residues long. After removal of 2 bases from V and 5 bases from J, the junction contained 9 bases not matched to a gene. CDR1 is SGHTA, CDR2 FQGTGA, per germline. The CDR3 DNA follows: TGTGCCAGCAGCTTAGTTAGGGCTAGCGGGAAGACCGGGGAGCTGTTTTTT. Translated, it gives CASSLVRASGKTGELFF.

The genes are TRBV6-5 and TRBJ1-5, with D maybe TRBD1 (5 bases). Germline CDR1 and CDR2: MNHEY and SVGAGI. The CDR3 runs 14 residues. The germline V and J ends were trimmed by 6 bases and 3 bases, with 12 bases remaining between them. In DNA form, the CDR3 reads TGTGCCAGCAGGGCCAGACAGTTCAATCAGCCCCAGCATTTT. Encoded protein: CASRARQFNQPQHF.

The J gene is TRBJ1-2, the V gene TRBV6-1, with D unclear. Between the trimmed V and J ends, which lost 8 bases and 12 bases, there was a span of 16 bases. Germline CDR1 is MNHNS and CDR2 is SASEGT. The CDR3 is 11 residues long. The CDR3 here is CASSGRFPHTF. The CDR3 DNA reads TGTGCCAGCTCCGGCAGGTTTCCCCACACCTTC.

V and J are TRBV5-1 and TRBJ2-7; the D is unclear. CDR3 length: 14 amino acids. Trimming shortened V by 0 bases and J by 6 bases, and 13 bases separated the two germline ends. CDR1 is SGHRS, CDR2 YFSETQ, per germline. CDR3 DNA: TGCGCCAGCAGCTTGGCGTCAGTAGAAGCCGAGCAGTACTTC. It is translated as CASSLASVEAEQYF. Full variable domain (outside the CDR3, taken from reference TRBV5-1 and TRBJ2-7): KAGVTQTPRYLIKTRGQQVTLSCSPISGHRSVSWYQQTPGQGLQFLFEYFSETQRNKGNFPGRFSGRQFSNSRSEMNVSTLELGDSALYLCASSLASVEAEQYFGPGTRLTVT.

The chain employs TRBV10-3 and TRBJ2-2, with 8 bases lining up with TRBD1. Looked up from germline, CDR1 is ENHRY and CDR2 is SYGVKD. V gave up 6 bases and J gave up 5 bases; unmatched junction bases: 2. This CDR3 comprises 13 residues. CDR3 nucleotides: TGTGCCATCAGGGACAGGGAAACCGGGGAGCTGTTTTTT. Protein product: CAIRDRETGELFF.

The chain is built from TRBV7-2 and TRBJ2-2; tentative D call: TRBD1 (5 bases). The CDR3 contains 15 residues. The germline gives CDR1 SGHTA, CDR2 FQGNSA. The germline V and J ends were trimmed by 2 bases and 5 bases, with 12 bases remaining between them. CDR3 in amino acids: CASSLRQGGTGELFF. Here the CDR3 DNA reads TGTGCCAGCAGCTTAAGGCAGGGTGGGACCGGGGAGCTGTTTTTT. The variable domain in full, with the rest retrieved from reference TRBV7-2 and TRBJ2-2, is GAGVSQSPSNKVTEKGKDVELRCDPISGHTALYWYRQSLGQGLEFLIYFQGNSAPDKSGLPSDRFSAERTGGSVSTLTIQRTQQEDSAVYLCASSLRQGGTGELFFGEGSRLTVL.

This clone was observed a few times. The CDR3 DNA reads TGTGCCAGCAGCCTACAGGGAAGCTCCTACAATGAGCAGTTCTTC. Translation gives CASSLQGSSYNEQFF. The V and J genes are TRBV7-3 and TRBJ2-1; D is perhaps TRBD1 (6 bases). V lost 5 bases and J 0 bases, leaving 11 bases between the germline ends. The germline gives CDR1 SGHTA, CDR2 FQGTGA. The CDR3 sequence is 15 residues long.

The chain combines TRBV30 with TRBJ1-1; D is unresolved. In germline, CDR1 is GTSNPN, CDR2 SVGIG (reference sequence). The CDR3 is made up of 14 amino acids. Trimming removed 3 bases at V and 2 bases at J, with 13 bases between. DNA of the CDR3: TGTGCCTGGAGCAGTACCATTCTCAACACTGAAGCTTTCTTT. Its protein is CAWSSTILNTEAFF. The full variable domain, with the rest looked up from reference TRBV30 and TRBJ1-1, is SQTIHQWPATLVQPVGSPLSLECTVEGTSNPNLYWYRQAAGRGLQLLFYSVGIGQISSEVPQNLSASRPQDRQFILSSKKLLLSDSGFYLCAWSSTILNTEAFFGQGTRLTVV.

The CDR3 DNA follows: TGTGCCTGGAGTGTAGTCGCTAGCGACACAGATACGCAGTATTTT. This translates into CAWSVVASDTDTQYF. The rearrangement joins TRBV30 to TRBJ2-3, with D possibly TRBD2 on 6 matching bases. The V end lost 0 bases, the J end lost 2 bases, and 12 bases lay between the germline ends. The CDR3 runs 15 residues. The germline V gene has CDR1 GTSNPN and CDR2 SVGIG (reference sequence).

This sequence joins TRBV19 and TRBJ1-1; D is unclear. The CDR3 has 13 residues. Germline loops: CDR1 LNHDA, CDR2 SQIVND (reference sequence). V gave up 1 base and J gave up 1 base, with 4 bases separating them. The CDR3 spells CASSIATNTEAFF. The CDR3 region has the DNA TGTGCCAGTAGTATAGCGACGAACACTGAAGCTTTCTTT.

The rearrangement joins TRBV4-1 to TRBJ1-4, with no clear D. Germline loops: CDR1 MGHRA, CDR2 YSYEKL. V gave up 3 bases and J gave up 4 bases, with 12 bases separating them. This CDR3 is built from 15 residues. The CDR3 sequence: CASSQVEEFNEKLFF. In nucleotides, the CDR3 is TGCGCCAGCAGCCAGGTCGAGGAATTTAATGAAAAACTGTTTTTT.

The J gene is TRBJ2-3, the V gene TRBV29-1, with D possibly matching TRBD1 (6 bases). The CDR3 is 14 residues long. V lost 6 bases, J lost 1 base, and 14 bases lay in between. Germline CDR1 and CDR2: SQVTM and ANQGSEA. The CDR3 here is CSVGRGWGTDTQYF. In DNA form, the CDR3 reads TGCAGCGTCGGCAGGGGATGGGGCACAGATACGCAGTATTTT.

The chain carries TRBV21-1 and TRBJ2-1; TRBD1, the table's D call, lacks a check against the DNA. TRBV21-1 is termed a pseudogene. This CDR3 is built from 14 residues. This CDR3 is CASSKRVRGNEQFF. CDR3 nucleotide sequence: TGTGCCAGCAGCAAACGAGTCAGGGGCAATGAGCAGTTCTTC.

Only one count was recorded for this clone. The gene calls are TRBV5-1 and TRBJ1-1; no definite D call. Germline CDR1 and CDR2: SGHRS and YFSETQ. This CDR3 spans 14 amino acids. Trimming stripped 0 bases from V and 3 bases from J, with 9 bases between. CDR3 amino acids: CASSLEPRYTEAFF. The CDR3 bases are TGCGCCAGCAGCTTGGAGCCTCGGTACACTGAAGCTTTCTTT.

This clone was seen a handful of times. V usage is TRBV29-1 and J usage is TRBJ1-1; D unresolved. The CDR3 runs to 14 residues. Germline lookup yields CDR1 SQVTM and CDR2 ANQGSEA. With 5 bases removed from V and 1 base from J, the gap between germline ends came to 14 bases. CDR3 coding DNA: TGCAGCGTTTTGGGCCAAAACTCGAACACTGAAGCTTTCTTT. This gives the protein CSVLGQNSNTEAFF.

CDR3 residues: CSVVIGSGANVLTF. CDR3 nucleotides: TGCAGCGTTGTAATAGGGTCTGGGGCCAACGTCCTGACTTTC. The V call is TRBV29-1, the J call TRBJ2-6; D not certain. The V and J ends lost 4 bases and 1 base respectively, with 8 bases between them. Germline-derived CDR1 and CDR2 are SQVTM and ANQGSEA. The CDR3 contains 14 residues.

The chain is built from TRBV11-3 and TRBJ2-1; 7 bases align to TRBD1. The CDR3 contains 12 residues. After removal of 1 base from V and 9 bases from J, the junction contained 0 bases not matched to a gene. Looked up from germline, CDR1 is SGHNT and CDR2 is YENEEA. Written as DNA, the CDR3 is TGTGCCAGCAGCTTAGGACAGGGTGAGCAGTTCTTC. Its translation: CASSLGQGEQFF.

The chain employs TRBV29-1 and TRBJ2-5; 11 bases align to TRBD1. The CDR3 runs to 16 residues. Germline loops: CDR1 SQVTM, CDR2 ANQGSEA. V dropped 2 bases and J dropped 1; count of bases not matched to a gene: 6. CDR3 region: CSVEKSGQGAQETQYF. CDR3 bases: TGCAGCGTTGAAAAGTCTGGACAGGGGGCCCAAGAGACCCAGTACTTC.

With regard to this clone: The same CDR3 also results from other DNA sequences found in this sample. This chain uses TRBV18 with TRBJ1-1; D not resolved. The V and J ends lost 0 bases and 1 base respectively, with 3 bases between them. The CDR3 has 13 residues. The germline V gene has CDR1 KGHSH and CDR2 LQKENI. The DNA for the CDR3 is TGTGCCAGCTCACCACCGGGGAACACTGAAGCTTTCTTT. Translated, it gives CASSPPGNTEAFF.

V gene TRBV30 combines with J gene TRBJ1-6; no clear D gene. In germline, CDR1 is GTSNPN, CDR2 SVGIG (reference sequence). The CDR3 contains 17 residues. With 3 bases removed from V and 0 bases from J, the gap between germline ends came to 15 bases. The CDR3 region is CAWRMSPGNSYNSPLHF. CDR3 DNA: TGTGCCTGGAGAATGTCCCCGGGGAACTCCTATAATTCACCCCTCCACTTT.